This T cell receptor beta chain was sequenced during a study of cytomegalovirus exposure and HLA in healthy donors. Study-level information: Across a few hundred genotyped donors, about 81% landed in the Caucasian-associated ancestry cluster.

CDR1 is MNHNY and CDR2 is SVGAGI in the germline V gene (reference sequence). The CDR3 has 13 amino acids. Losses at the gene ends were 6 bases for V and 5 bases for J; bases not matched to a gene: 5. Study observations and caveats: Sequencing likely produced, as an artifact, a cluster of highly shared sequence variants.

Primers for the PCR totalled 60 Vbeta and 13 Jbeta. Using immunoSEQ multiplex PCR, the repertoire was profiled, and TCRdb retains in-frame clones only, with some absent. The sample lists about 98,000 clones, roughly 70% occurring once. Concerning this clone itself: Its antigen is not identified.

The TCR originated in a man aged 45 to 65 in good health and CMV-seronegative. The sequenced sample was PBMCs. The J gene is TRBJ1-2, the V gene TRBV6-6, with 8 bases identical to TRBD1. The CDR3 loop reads CASRQGQEYGYTF. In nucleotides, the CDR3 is TGTGCCAGCAGGCAGGGACAGGAGTATGGCTACACCTTC.